This TCR beta chain was recovered during a study of human T cells and chemical hapten exposure. Broader study findings: Among expanded TCRs, significantly more large CDR3 similarity clusters formed than among controls.

This clonotype was observed a handful of times. Its target is unknown. Germline V gene sequence: CDR1 SGDLS, CDR2 YYNGEE. V was cut by 2 bases and J by 0 bases, with 9 bases left in between. This CDR3 is 14 amino acids long. Time point given: patch test 3, about 24 weeks after DPC sensitization. Treatment in this sample: therapeutic diphenylcyclopropenone sensitization with weekly scalp DPC. TCRdb itself ran the RACE reads through MiXCR, one entry per CDR3 protein. The sample lists more than 150,000 distinct CDR3 sequences, approximately 26% occurring once. The chain uses TRBV9 and TRBJ2-7; the D gene is possibly TRBD1 (5 bases). The receptor's source is a woman aged 40 to 50 with alopecia areata. Some clones in this sample may be carry-over from other donors' samples. The material sequenced was whole blood, taken in connection with sensitization to the hapten diphenylcyclopropenone (DPC). CDR3 protein: CASSVDTYSYEQYF. The CDR3 bases are TGTGCCAGCAGCGTGGACACATACTCCTACGAGCAGTACTTC.